These 10 T cell receptor beta chains originate from one sample sequenced in a study of beta chain features in type 1 diabetes. Overall study findings and caveats: Shorter TCRB CDR3s, moderately but significantly so, were found in Type 1 diabetes patients in all four CD4+ subsets.

TCRB transcripts that were expressed got sequenced, as all of the isolated RNA had been reverse transcribed. Sequencing used immunoSEQ multiplex PCR; TCRdb keeps in-frame clones, though not all of them. The sample has about 390,000 clones, around a tenth seen once. Antigens for these TCRs are unknown. Sequencing was carried out using central memory CD4+ T cells from blood. The receptor set was obtained from a man younger than 40 with type 1 diabetes.

The chain carries TRBV4-1 and TRBJ2-1, with D possibly matching TRBD2 (5 bases). The CDR3 is 16 residues long. Germline loops: CDR1 MGHRA, CDR2 YSYEKL. Trimming removed 1 base at V and 0 bases at J, with 10 bases between. In DNA, the CDR3 is TGCGCCAGCAGCCAAGTCGAGCGGAGCTCCTACAATGAGCAGTTCTTC. It is translated as CASSQVERSSYNEQFF.

This clone came up many times. The chain joins TRBV4-2 to TRBJ2-1, with 10 bases lining up with TRBD2. Germline CDR1 is LGHNA and CDR2 is YNFKEQ. The junction had 11 bases not matched to a gene; V was cut back by 4 bases and J by 2 bases. The CDR3 runs to 18 residues. CDR3 region: CASSPLVGTSETYNEQFF. CDR3 sequence (DNA): TGTGCCAGCAGCCCCCTCGTCGGGACTAGCGAGACCTACAATGAGCAGTTCTTC.

This clone was detected only a few times. The V call is TRBV30, the J call TRBJ2-7; D tentatively reads TRBD1 or TRBD2 (5 bases each). The ends were cut back, 8 bases at V and 0 bases at J, with 17 bases in the middle. The CDR3 has 14 residues. Germline V gene sequence: CDR1 GTSNPN, CDR2 SVGIG (reference sequence). The CDR3 is CALRRDLSSYEQYF. CDR3 DNA sequence: TGTGCCCTGCGACGGGACCTCAGCTCCTACGAGCAGTACTTC.

This clone was seen more than once but under ten times. The V gene is TRBV11-2, the J gene TRBJ2-3; D not certain. The CDR3 consists of 11 residues. Per germline, CDR1 SGHAT and CDR2 FQNNGV. The V end was cut by 5 bases, the J end by 8 bases, with 8 bases between. Here the CDR3 reads CASSTTFTQYF. CDR3 coding DNA: TGTGCCAGCAGCACCACATTTACGCAGTATTTT.

In its sample, this clone was seen a few times. This chain connects TRBV6-6 to TRBJ1-4; 8 bases match TRBD1. The CDR3 contains 13 residues. The trim removed 6 bases at V and 7 bases at J, leaving 4 bases unmatched. CDR1 is MNHNY and CDR2 is SVGAGI in the germline V gene (reference sequence). CDR3 nucleotides: TGTGCCAGCAGCACCACAGGGGGTGAAAAACTGTTTTTT. Translating gives CASSTTGGEKLFF.

The chain employs TRBV7-2 and TRBJ2-7; D not certain. The CDR3 has 13 amino acids. The ends were cut back, 4 bases at V and 7 bases at J, with 14 bases in the middle. Germline values: CDR1 SGHTA, CDR2 FQGNSA. CDR3 amino acids: CASSSQPTREQYF. The CDR3 nucleotides are TGTGCCAGCAGCTCCCAACCTACGAGGGAGCAGTACTTC. Supplemented by reference TRBV7-2 and TRBJ2-7, the full variable domain reads GAGVSQSPSNKVTEKGKDVELRCDPISGHTALYWYRQSLGQGLEFLIYFQGNSAPDKSGLPSDRFSAERTGGSVSTLTIQRTQQEDSAVYLCASSSQPTREQYFGPGTRLTVT.

This clone was counted only a few times. V gene TRBV5-4 combines with J gene TRBJ2-1; the match to TRBD1 covers 8 bases. The V gene end was trimmed by 3 bases and the J gene end by 3 bases; junction bases not matched to a gene: 8. Germline V gene sequence: CDR1 SGHNT, CDR2 YYREEE (reference sequence). The CDR3 consists of 16 residues. Written as DNA, the CDR3 is TGTGCCAGCAGCTCGGCGGACAGGGCCCACTACAATGAGCAGTTCTTC. Protein: CASSSADRAHYNEQFF.

The chain combines TRBV18 with TRBJ2-7; 7 bases are shared with TRBD1. Germline loops: CDR1 KGHSH, CDR2 LQKENI. The CDR3 totals 15 residues. Trimming cost V 3 bases and J 2 bases; bases outside gene matches: 7. CDR3 DNA: TGTGCCAGCTCACCTCCGGGACAGCTTACCTACGAGCAGTACTTC. Translating it yields CASSPPGQLTYEQYF.

V is TRBV6-1 and J is TRBJ2-3, with no clear D. The CDR3 consists of 14 residues. Germline V gene lookup returns CDR1 MNHNS and CDR2 SASEGT. Trimming shortened V by 10 bases and J by 1 base, and 15 bases separated the two germline ends. CDR3: CATTSRKGTDTQYF. The DNA of the CDR3 is TGTGCCACCACATCAAGAAAAGGCACAGATACGCAGTATTTT.

The chain joins TRBV7-9 to TRBJ1-1; no clear D. Germline loops: CDR1 SEHNR, CDR2 FQNEAQ (reference sequence). The CDR3 has 14 residues. V was clipped by 2 bases and J by 5 bases, with 12 bases between them. CDR3 region: CASSLSPSLTEAFF. The CDR3 coding sequence is TGTGCCAGCAGCTTATCACCTAGTCTGACTGAAGCTTTCTTT.